This T cell receptor beta chain was sequenced during a study of blood T cell repertoires in COVID-19. Across the whole study: Acute and convalescent COVID-19 specimens originated in the United States, Italy and Spain. PBMCs, B-cell-depleted T cells, or T cells provided the cDNA or gDNA that made up the material.

The table lists this clone with a count of one. As originally analysed: Estimation of nucleated cell counts was performed using reference gene primer amplification. Sequenced by immunoSEQ multiplex PCR; TCRdb stores in-frame clones only, minus some. Clone size and the V and J calls come from that table; the DNA yielded D and trimming. Among around 220,000 clones listed, around 75% were seen once. The source of this sequence is a human donor in a cohort sampled during active COVID-19. Specimen: peripheral blood.

Here the CDR3 DNA reads TGTGCCAGCAGCTTAGTAACAGGGGGCCCCCAAGAGACCCAGTACTTC. Amino acid sequence: CASSLVTGGPQETQYF. The rearrangement links TRBV7-8 to TRBJ2-5, with 9 bases matching TRBD1. Germline V gene sequence: CDR1 SGHVS, CDR2 FQNEAQ. This CDR3 is 16 amino acids long. The V segment lost 1 base and the J segment 1 base; nucleotides outside the gene matches: 4.